This TCR beta chain was observed in a study of shared clonotypes between healthy human individuals. Measured with immunoSEQ multiplex PCR; TCRdb has only the in-frame clones, and not every one. The sample holds 950,000 to 1,100,000 clones, more than 65% seen once. This clone was counted only a few times. This sequence was found in a man aged 18 to 30 in good health. What was sequenced was memory CD4+ T cells sorted from blood. Noted subset: CD45RA-negative fraction.

CDR3: CASSEAGTASSYNSPLHF. CDR3 bases: TGTGCCAGCAGTGAAGCGGGGACCGCGAGCTCCTATAATTCACCCCTCCACTTT. This rearrangement joins TRBV6-1 to TRBJ1-6; the D gene is possibly TRBD1 (5 bases). The CDR3 length is 18 residues. CDR1 and CDR2 (germline): MNHNS, SASEGT. Trimming removed 0 bases at V and 0 bases at J, with 12 bases between.